This paragraph reports one T cell receptor (beta chain). Its antigen remains unknown. This sample stems from a study of CXCR3-negative and CXCR3-positive naive CD8 T cells. Regarding the study as a whole: Naive cells, whether CXCR3-negative or CXCR3-positive, had similar TRBV-TRBJ usage, while memory cells differed. TRB CDR3s of CXCR3-positive naive cells were more hydrophobic than those of CXCR3-negative naive cells.

The authors prepared UMI-labeled TRB cDNA libraries by 5' RACE. TCRdb re-called the 5' RACE reads and shows each CDR3 protein once, DNA omitted. The sample includes tens of thousands of distinct CDR3 sequences. Cells that were CD45RO-CCR7+CD27+CD95- constituted naive CD8+ T cells. The CDR3 spans 13 residues. Per germline, CDR1 MNHNY and CDR2 SVGAGI (reference sequence). The sequence was collected from a human donor in good health. Some clones in this sample may be carry-over from other donors' samples. The gene calls are TRBV6-6 and TRBJ1-1; TCRdb proposes TRBD1, but this gene call is untestable without DNA. Material for sequencing was naive CXCR3- CD8+ T cells from blood. The subset: CD45RO-CCR7+CD27+CD95- naive CD8+ T cells lacking CXCR3 (TNR3-). The CDR3 sequence: CASLPDRRIEAFF.